One sample yielded the 26 T cell receptor beta chains listed below, sequenced in a study of cytomegalovirus exposure and HLA in healthy donors. The PCR made use of 60 Vbeta and 13 Jbeta primers. Sequencing used immunoSEQ multiplex PCR; TCRdb keeps in-frame clones, though not all of them. This sample has 75,000 to 90,000 clones, with about 78% found just once. The sample consisted of PBMCs. These receptors all come from a male donor in good health and CMV-seropositive.

This clone was counted between two and nine times. The chain employs TRBV5-6 and TRBJ2-5; 8 nucleotides line up with TRBD1. Germline CDR1 and CDR2: SGHDT and YYEEEE. The CDR3 consists of 14 residues. The trim removed 4 bases at V and 13 bases at J, leaving 15 bases unmatched. CDR3 DNA sequence: TGTGCCAGCAGCAAGGGACAGGCCCTCCACTTTCCGTACTTC. Its protein is CASSKGQALHFPYF.

This clone has a count of ten or more. The V call is TRBV7-9, the J call TRBJ2-5; 7 bases map to TRBD2. CDR3 length: 15 amino acids. Germline CDR1 SEHNR, CDR2 FQNEAQ (reference sequence). Germline trimming cut 5 bases from V and 5 bases from J; bases unmatched to any gene: 11. In DNA form, the CDR3 reads TGTGCCAGCAGCCCGTGGGGGGGGGTCGAGGAGACCCAGTACTTC. Translating gives CASSPWGGVEETQYF.

The chain's CDR3 is CASSYGTFEETQYF. CDR3 in DNA: TGTGCCAGCAGTTACGGGACTTTCGAAGAGACCCAGTACTTC. The chain carries TRBV6-5 and TRBJ2-5; D possibly corresponds to TRBD2 (6 bases). V was trimmed by 2 bases and J by 3 bases, leaving 10 bases between them. Per the germline V gene, CDR1 is MNHEY and CDR2 is SVGAGI. The CDR3 is 14 residues long.

The chain is built from TRBV5-8 and TRBJ2-7; D not certain. The V and J ends lost 1 base and 1 base respectively, with 6 bases between them. CDR3 size: 13 residues. Germline V lookup: CDR1 SGHTS, CDR2 YDEGEE. CDR3 sequence (DNA): TGTGCCAGCAGCTTGCCCCGGTCCTACGAGCAGTACTTC. Protein: CASSLPRSYEQYF.

CDR3 amino acids: CAWSPQGLYTF. CDR3 nucleotides: TGTGCCTGGAGTCCCCAAGGACTCTACACCTTC. The rearrangement links TRBV30 to TRBJ1-2; D is unresolved. The CDR3 is made up of 11 amino acids. Trimming took off 2 bases at V and 10 bases at J, with 11 bases between the two ends. Germline V gene sequence: CDR1 GTSNPN, CDR2 SVGIG (reference sequence).

This clone was detected only a few times. The chain is built from TRBV9 and TRBJ2-3; weak D call: TRBD2 (5 bases). The V end lost 4 bases, the J end lost 2 bases, and 8 bases lay between the germline ends. The V gene's germline CDR1 is SGDLS and CDR2 YYNGEE. The CDR3 is made up of 13 amino acids. For the CDR3, the DNA is TGTGCCAGCAGCTCAGCGGACACAGATACGCAGTATTTT. Its protein product is CASSSADTDTQYF.

This chain joins TRBV5-1 and TRBJ2-5; D unclear. TRBJ2-7 explains the end of the DNA better; the J call may be wrong. The CDR3 runs to 11 residues. Germline lookup yields CDR1 SGHRS and CDR2 YFSETQ. CDR3 loop: CASSYDYEQYF. CDR3 nucleotide sequence: TGCGCCAGCAGTTATGACTACGAGCAGTACTTC.

V usage is TRBV10-2 and J usage is TRBJ2-1; 9 nucleotides match TRBD2. Germline V gene lookup returns CDR1 WSHSY and CDR2 SAAADI. Trimming at V came to 4 bases and at J to 7 bases, leaving 2 bases not matched to a gene. CDR3 length: 13 residues. The CDR3 coding sequence is TGCGCCAGCAGTGGACTAGCGGTAAATGAGCAGTTCTTC. It codes for CASSGLAVNEQFF.

The rearrangement links TRBV5-5 to TRBJ1-2; D is unresolved. This CDR3 has 12 amino acids. V lost 0 bases and J lost 8, with 8 bases in between. Per germline, CDR1 SGHKS and CDR2 YYEKEE (reference sequence). DNA of the CDR3: TGTGCCAGCAGCTTGGACATCAGGGGCTACACCTTC. It specifies CASSLDIRGYTF.

The CDR3 region is CASSLQYAGELFF. CDR3 sequence (DNA): TGTGCCAGCAGCCTACAGTACGCCGGGGAGCTGTTTTTT. The rearrangement links TRBV5-5 to TRBJ2-2, with unresolved D. Germline loops: CDR1 SGHKS, CDR2 YYEKEE (reference sequence). V was trimmed by 4 bases and J by 6 bases, leaving 10 bases between them. This CDR3 is 13 amino acids long.

The chain couples TRBV18 to TRBJ1-5; unclear D gene. The CDR3 length is 15 residues. Trimming removed 3 bases from V and 6 bases from J, with 15 bases in between. Germline V lookup: CDR1 KGHSH, CDR2 LQKENI. CDR3 nucleotide sequence: TGTGCCAGCTCACCGAGGGAGGATCGGGGTCAGCCCCAGCATTTT. It specifies CASSPREDRGQPQHF. The full variable domain, in which reference TRBV18 and TRBJ1-5 provide the parts outside the CDR3, is NAGVMQNPRHLVRRRGQEARLRCSPMKGHSHVYWYRQLPEEGLKFMVYLQKENIIDESGMPKERFSAEFPKEGPSILRIQQVVRGDSAAYFCASSPREDRGQPQHFGDGTRLSIL.

V usage is TRBV9 and J usage is TRBJ2-5; 9 nucleotides match TRBD2. The V gene end was trimmed by 0 bases and the J gene end by 2 bases; junction bases not matched to a gene: 11. Looked up from germline, CDR1 is SGDLS and CDR2 is YYNGEE. CDR3 size: 18 residues. The CDR3 coding sequence is TGTGCCAGCAGCGTAGGCCTGGGGGCTAGCGGGGATCAAGAGACCCAGTACTTC. It encodes CASSVGLGASGDQETQYF.

The V and J genes are TRBV7-9 and TRBJ1-3; unclear D gene. The CDR3 extends over 14 amino acids. V lost 5 bases, J lost 2 bases, and 10 bases lay in between. Germline V lookup: CDR1 SEHNR, CDR2 FQNEAQ (reference sequence). CDR3 region: CASSRGDTGNTIYF. The CDR3 nucleotides are TGTGCCAGCAGCCGAGGCGATACTGGAAACACCATATATTTT.

There are a few counts of this clone. The V and J genes are TRBV5-4 and TRBJ2-2; D not certain. Trimming cost V 2 bases and J 4 bases, with 6 bases left between them. Per the germline V gene, CDR1 is SGHNT and CDR2 is YYREEE (reference sequence). This CDR3 has 13 residues. This chain's CDR3 is CASSLTGTGELFF. Written as DNA, the CDR3 is TGTGCCAGCAGCTTAACGGGCACCGGGGAGCTGTTTTTT.

The gene calls are TRBV9 and TRBJ2-5, with 8 positions matching TRBD2. Germline V gives CDR1 SGDLS, CDR2 YYNGEE. The CDR3 sequence is 15 residues long. V was clipped by 4 bases and J by 5 bases; unmatched bases: 10. CDR3 residues: CASSQVGGALETQYF. CDR3 coding DNA: TGTGCCAGCAGCCAGGTCGGGGGGGCCTTGGAGACCCAGTACTTC.

The chain employs TRBV9 and TRBJ1-2, with D perhaps TRBD1 (6 bases). Germline V lookup: CDR1 SGDLS, CDR2 YYNGEE. Trimming took off 3 bases at V and 6 bases at J, with 21 bases between the two ends. The CDR3 spans 16 residues. CDR3 amino acids: CASSALTGNGGNGYTF. The CDR3 DNA reads TGTGCCAGCAGCGCTCTCACAGGGAATGGGGGTAATGGCTACACCTTC.

This clone is a singleton in its sample. This chain joins TRBV2 and TRBJ1-3; D call uncertain. Germline CDR1 is SNHLY and CDR2 is FYNNEI. V shed 9 bases and J shed 0 bases, with 6 bases lying between them. The CDR3 is made up of 12 amino acids. CDR3 amino acids: CASSVSGNTIYF. DNA for the CDR3: TGTGCCAGTAGCGTCTCTGGAAACACCATATATTTT.

A single count supports this clone. The chain employs TRBV9 and TRBJ1-1, with D maybe TRBD1 (5 bases). Germline V gene lookup returns CDR1 SGDLS and CDR2 YYNGEE. The ends were cut back, 3 bases at V and 3 bases at J, with 12 bases in the middle. The CDR3 runs 14 residues. CDR3 residues: CASSGGLADTEAFF. CDR3 coding DNA: TGTGCCAGCAGCGGGGGACTAGCGGACACTGAAGCTTTCTTT.

This rearrangement joins TRBV6-5 to TRBJ2-7, with a weak D call TRBD1 (6 bases). With 2 bases removed from V and 1 base from J, the gap between germline ends came to 12 bases. CDR1 is MNHEY, CDR2 SVGAGI, per germline. This CDR3 contains 15 residues. The chain's CDR3 is CASSYASTGSYEQYF. The CDR3, as DNA: TGTGCCAGCAGTTACGCGTCGACAGGTTCCTACGAGCAGTACTTC.

This sequence joins TRBV11-1 and TRBJ2-4; 7 bases agree with TRBD2. The CDR3 length is 16 residues. The trim removed 1 base at V and 8 bases at J, leaving 11 bases unmatched. Looked up from germline, CDR1 is SGHAT and CDR2 is FQDESV (reference sequence). CDR3 region: CASSLESLAGADIQYF. DNA for the CDR3: TGTGCCAGCAGCTTAGAGAGTCTGGCGGGAGCGGACATTCAGTACTTC.

This chain uses TRBV27 with TRBJ2-2; 15 bases match TRBD2. The CDR3 is made up of 16 amino acids. The trim removed 4 bases at V and 5 bases at J, leaving 2 bases unmatched. Germline V gene lookup returns CDR1 MNHEY and CDR2 SMNVEV (reference sequence). This chain's CDR3 is CASSYGLAGGTGELFF. Written as DNA, the CDR3 is TGTGCCAGCAGTTATGGACTAGCGGGAGGGACCGGGGAGCTGTTTTTT.

This rearrangement joins TRBV10-3 to TRBJ2-4; TRBD1 matches 8 bases. This CDR3 has 18 amino acids. Germline V gene data show CDR1 as ENHRY and CDR2 as SYGVKD. Unmatched junction bases numbered 9, after V lost 2 bases and J lost 0 bases. DNA for the CDR3: TGTGCCATCAGTGAGCCCATATCCAGGGGGCCAGCCAAAAACATTCAGTACTTC. Its protein product is CAISEPISRGPAKNIQYF.

This rearrangement joins TRBV7-6 to TRBJ1-1, with D possibly TRBD1 on 5 matching bases. The V gene lost 4 bases and the J gene lost 1 base, with 16 bases spanning the gap. The CDR3 has 16 amino acids. Germline loops: CDR1 SGHVS, CDR2 FNYEAQ. The CDR3 DNA follows: TGTGCCAGCAGCTCGGCGGGCGGGGCCCAGAACACTGAAGCTTTCTTT. It yields the protein CASSSAGGAQNTEAFF. Full variable domain (remainder filled in from reference TRBV7-6 and TRBJ1-1): GAGVSQSPRYKVTKRGQDVALRCDPISGHVSLYWYRQALGQGPEFLTYFNYEAQQDKSGLPNDRFSAERPEGSISTLTIQRTEQRDSAMYRCASSSAGGAQNTEAFFGQGTRLTVV.

The chain has TRBV19 and TRBJ1-5; weak D call: TRBD1 (6 bases). The CDR3 loop spans 16 amino acids. The germline V gene encodes CDR1 LNHDA and CDR2 SQIVND (reference sequence). Trimming took off 6 bases at V and 5 bases at J, with 20 bases between the two ends. In DNA form, the CDR3 reads TGTGCCAGTAGCCCTCTTACGTGGCCAGGGGATCAGCCCCAGCATTTT. Translating gives CASSPLTWPGDQPQHF.

V gene TRBV7-9 combines with J gene TRBJ1-2; 8 bases map to TRBD1. CDR3 length equals 14 residues. Germline loops: CDR1 SEHNR, CDR2 FQNEAQ (reference sequence). After removal of 4 bases from V and 6 bases from J, the junction contained 7 bases not matched to a gene. The chain's CDR3 is CASSYPGQVDGYTF. The CDR3 DNA reads as TGTGCCAGCAGCTACCCGGGACAGGTCGATGGCTACACCTTC.

The rearrangement joins TRBV6-5 to TRBJ1-2; tentative D call: TRBD1 (6 bases). The V end was cut by 2 bases, the J end by 8 bases, with 18 bases between. CDR1 and CDR2 (germline): MNHEY, SVGAGI. The CDR3 runs to 15 residues. Written as DNA, the CDR3 is TGTGCCAGCAGTTACCTGAGGGGGGGGATGGGAGGCTACACCTTC. This translates into CASSYLRGGMGGYTF.